The 16 T cell receptor beta chains presented below share a single source sample, sequenced in a study of blood T cells in healthy people across ages (dated by TCRdb to the mid-2010s). The library was made by 5' RACE. Data came from an Illumina HiSeq 2500. A second PCR of roughly 7 to 11 cycles was performed with a sample-barcoded 5' primer and a J-beta primer mix. Starting from the raw public reads, TCRdb applied fastp trimming at Q25, assembled clones with MiXCR and retained in-frame beta chains. When rows share a CDR3 protein, they turn into one entry using the most common DNA and genes. Counted in this sample were some 900,000 distinct CDR3 sequences; about 48% of them appeared once. Of the sample, around 15% is held by the ten largest clones. Sequencing was carried out using blood. These receptors were obtained from a man aged 30 to 39 in good health.

The V call is TRBV4-2, the J call TRBJ2-1; 7 nucleotides match TRBD1. CDR1 and CDR2 from the germline V gene are LGHNA and YNFKEQ. Trimming took 5 bases from V and 8 from J; bases not matched to a gene: 15. The length of the CDR3 is 16 residues. The CDR3 loop reads CASSVTGATLVDEQFF. Written as DNA, the CDR3 is TGTGCCAGCAGCGTTACAGGGGCCACCCTGGTGGATGAGCAGTTCTTC.

This clonotype was counted once. The V gene is TRBV9, the J gene TRBJ2-2; D may be TRBD1 or TRBD2 (5 bases each). The CDR3 is 14 amino acids. V was pared by 4 bases and J by 8 bases, with 15 bases between. Germline V gene data show CDR1 as SGDLS and CDR2 as YYNGEE. CDR3 residues: CASSPEGSPGELFF. Here the CDR3 DNA reads TGTGCCAGCAGCCCCGAGGGGAGTCCGGGGGAGCTGTTTTTT.

The chain carries TRBV3-1 and TRBJ1-5; D uncertain. The CDR3 sequence is 17 residues long. Between the trimmed V and J ends, which lost 1 base and 1 base, there was a span of 14 bases. Germline assignment: CDR1 LGHDT and CDR2 YNNKEL (reference sequence). This CDR3 reads CASSQGTGDQSNQPQHF. As DNA, the CDR3 is TGTGCCAGCAGCCAAGGTACCGGTGACCAGAGCAATCAGCCCCAGCATTTT.

Concerning this clonotype itself: One base away lies a much larger clone, so this may be a sequencing read error. J is TRBJ2-5 and V is TRBV29-1; 8 nucleotides line up with TRBD1. Matching the DNA end better, TRBJ2-7 makes the J call doubtful. Germline CDR1 is SQVTM and CDR2 is ANQGSEA. This CDR3 spans 11 amino acids. CDR3 bases: TGCAGCATGGACAGGGTGGGCGAGCAGTACTTC. This sequence encodes CSMDRVGEQYF.

This chain joins TRBV4-1 and TRBJ1-1, with D unresolved. Germline V lookup: CDR1 MGHRA, CDR2 YSYEKL. This CDR3 is built from 16 residues. The V and J ends lost 0 bases and 2 bases respectively, with 13 bases between them. CDR3 sequence reads: CASSQEGPQVNTEAFF. The CDR3 DNA follows: TGCGCCAGCAGCCAAGAAGGACCCCAGGTAAACACTGAAGCTTTCTTT.

This clonotype has more than one count but fewer than ten. The chain carries TRBV5-1 and TRBJ2-5, with D possibly TRBD1 on 5 matching bases. Per germline, CDR1 SGHRS and CDR2 YFSETQ. The CDR3 runs 13 residues. V lost 4 bases and J 3 bases, leaving 10 bases between the germline ends. The chain's CDR3 is CASSTTDEETQYF. In nucleotides, the CDR3 is TGCGCCAGCAGCACGACAGATGAAGAGACCCAGTACTTC.

The CDR3 nucleotides read TGTGCCAGCAGTTACGGAGGTCGCAGGGGAGGCGAAAAACTGTTTTTT. Encoded protein: CASSYGGRRGGEKLFF. J is TRBJ1-4 and V is TRBV6-5; tentative D call: TRBD1 (6 bases). Germline V CDR1 and CDR2: MNHEY, SVGAGI. The CDR3 runs to 16 residues. Trimming left V 2 bases short and J 8 bases short, with 18 bases between.

This clonotype was counted a single time. The chain uses TRBV12-3 or TRBV12-4 and TRBJ2-2, with D possibly being TRBD1 (5 bases). There are 13 residues in the CDR3. Trimming removed 5 bases at V and 6 bases at J, with 10 bases between. The DNA of the CDR3 is TGTGCCAGCAGTGTTGGGGCATCCGGGGAGCTGTTTTTT. It specifies CASSVGASGELFF.

This chain joins TRBV20-1 and TRBJ2-1; D may match TRBD1 or TRBD2 (5 bases each). V lost 0 bases and J 0 bases, leaving 18 bases between the germline ends. Germline CDR1 and CDR2: DFQATT and SNEGSKA (reference sequence). The CDR3 has 18 residues. DNA of the CDR3: TGCAGTGCTAGAGATGCCGGGACCTCCTCCCGCTCCTACAATGAGCAGTTCTTC. Its protein is CSARDAGTSSRSYNEQFF.

This chain connects TRBV24-1 to TRBJ2-3, with D possibly being TRBD1 (5 bases). Germline CDR1 KGHDR, CDR2 SFDVKD. The CDR3 is made up of 13 amino acids. The V gene lost 4 bases and the J gene lost 11 bases, with 15 bases spanning the gap. DNA of the CDR3: TGTGCCACCAGTGAAACTGTGCAGGGCTGGCAGTATTTT. This sequence encodes CATSETVQGWQYF.

The chain couples TRBV6-2 or TRBV6-3 to TRBJ2-7; 9 positions match TRBD2. With V trimmed by 5 bases and J by 3 bases, 8 bases remained unmatched. CDR3 length: 15 residues. Germline CDR1 reads MNHEY; CDR2 reads SVGEGT. This CDR3 reads CASSTTSGSNYEQYF. The CDR3 DNA sequence: TGTGCCAGCAGTACGACTAGCGGAAGCAACTACGAGCAGTACTTC.

This chain joins TRBV27 and TRBJ1-2, with D possibly TRBD1 on 5 matching bases. Trimming took off 6 bases at V and 8 bases at J, with 16 bases between the two ends. Germline-derived CDR1 and CDR2 are MNHEY and SMNVEV (reference sequence). The CDR3 contains 13 residues. Written as DNA, the CDR3 is TGTGCCAGCAGATCTCGAGGGGAGGTCGGCTACACCTTC. Protein sequence: CASRSRGEVGYTF.

J is TRBJ1-2 and V is TRBV20-1; 10 positions agree with TRBD1. V gave up 5 bases and J gave up 8 bases; unmatched junction bases: 11. CDR3 length equals 14 residues. The germline CDR1 and CDR2 sequences are DFQATT and SNEGSKA (reference sequence). The CDR3 is CSAGMRTGGGGYTF. CDR3 coding DNA: TGCAGTGCTGGGATGAGGACAGGGGGAGGGGGCTACACCTTC.

V gene TRBV5-1 combines with J gene TRBJ2-5; a possible D gene is TRBD2 (6 bases). The CDR3 totals 13 residues. The germline CDR1 and CDR2 sequences are SGHRS and YFSETQ. V lost 8 bases, J lost 5 bases, and 16 bases lay in between. Here the CDR3 DNA reads TGCGCCAGTCGACTAGTGGGGGTGGAGACCCAGTACTTC. Translated, it gives CASRLVGVETQYF. The variable domain in full, completed from reference TRBV5-1 and TRBJ2-5, reads KAGVTQTPRYLIKTRGQQVTLSCSPISGHRSVSWYQQTPGQGLQFLFEYFSETQRNKGNFPGRFSGRQFSNSRSEMNVSTLELGDSALYLCASRLVGVETQYFGPGTRLLVL.

The rearrangement uses TRBV6-5 and TRBJ2-7; D perhaps matches TRBD2 (6 bases). Germline V gene sequence: CDR1 MNHEY, CDR2 SVGAGI. The germline V and J ends were trimmed by 2 bases and 1 base, with 12 bases remaining between them. The CDR3 sequence is 15 residues long. CDR3 bases: TGTGCCAGCAGTTACGCACGCGGGACGTCCTACGAGCAGTACTTC. Protein product: CASSYARGTSYEQYF.

This rearrangement joins TRBV29-1 to TRBJ2-1; D uncertain. Germline-derived CDR1 and CDR2 are SQVTM and ANQGSEA. The CDR3 is 12 amino acids. Trimming removed 8 bases at V and 8 bases at J, with 16 bases between. The CDR3 here is CSLGDGFDEQFF. The CDR3 region has the DNA TGCAGCCTAGGTGACGGGTTCGATGAGCAGTTCTTC.